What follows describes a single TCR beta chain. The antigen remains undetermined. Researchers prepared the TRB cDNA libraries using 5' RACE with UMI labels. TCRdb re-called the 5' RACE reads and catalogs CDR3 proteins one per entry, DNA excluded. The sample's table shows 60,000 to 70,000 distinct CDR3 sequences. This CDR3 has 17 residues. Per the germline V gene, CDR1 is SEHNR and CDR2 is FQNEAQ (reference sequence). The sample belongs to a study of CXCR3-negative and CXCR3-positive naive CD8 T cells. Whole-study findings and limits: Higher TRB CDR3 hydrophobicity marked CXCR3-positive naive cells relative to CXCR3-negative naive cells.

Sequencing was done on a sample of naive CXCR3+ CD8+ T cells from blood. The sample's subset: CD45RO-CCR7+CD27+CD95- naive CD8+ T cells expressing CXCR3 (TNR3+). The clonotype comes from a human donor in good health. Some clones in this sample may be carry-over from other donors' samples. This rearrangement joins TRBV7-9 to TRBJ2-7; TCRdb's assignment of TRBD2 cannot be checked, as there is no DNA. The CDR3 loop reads CASSPIRAGLSSYEQYF.